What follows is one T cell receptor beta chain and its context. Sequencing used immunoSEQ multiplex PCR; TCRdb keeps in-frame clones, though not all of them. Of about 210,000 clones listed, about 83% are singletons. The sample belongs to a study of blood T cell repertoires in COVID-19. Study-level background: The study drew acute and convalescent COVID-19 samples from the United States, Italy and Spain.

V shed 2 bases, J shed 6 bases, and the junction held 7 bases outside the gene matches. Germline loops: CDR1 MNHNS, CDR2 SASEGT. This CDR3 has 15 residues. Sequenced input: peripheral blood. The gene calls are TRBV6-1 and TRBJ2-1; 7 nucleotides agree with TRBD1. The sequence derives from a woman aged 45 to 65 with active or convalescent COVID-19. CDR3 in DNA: TGTGCCAGCAGTGAAAAGGTTGAGGGGGCCAATGAGCAGTTCTTC. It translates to CASSEKVEGANEQFF.